This T cell receptor (beta chain) was captured in a study of blood T cells in healthy people across ages. The germline V and J ends were trimmed by 5 bases and 5 bases, with 18 bases remaining between them. The CDR3 length is 15 residues. Per the germline V gene, CDR1 is SGHTA and CDR2 is FQGNSA. Primers used in a second PCR of about 6 to 11 cycles were a sample-barcoded 5' primer and a J-beta primer mix. TCRdb re-derived calls from the 5' RACE reads in MiXCR, one entry per CDR3 protein. Among 900,000 to 950,000 distinct CDR3 sequences listed, 29% were seen once. This sample was shared with a second study, whose subject was T cells of mothers and their children. That work contributes: Donation involved three healthy Caucasian mothers and the six children that they had. Related and unrelated pairs show similar shaping of TCR recombination output by thymic selection. Related pairs of mothers and children showed slightly higher, non-significant overlap versus unrelated pairs.

The chain links TRBV7-2 to TRBJ1-2; D might be TRBD1 (6 bases). The receptor was isolated from a woman between 40 and 55 years old in good health. Specimen: blood. This CDR3 is CASSRTQGKEYGYTF. CDR3 DNA: TGTGCCAGCAGCCGAACACAGGGAAAGGAATATGGCTACACCTTC.